Sequencing of this T cell receptor (beta chain) was carried out in a study of beta chain features in type 1 diabetes. On the study more broadly: Cell yields, gender and age were comparable in patients and healthy donors. Broader study findings: People with Type 1 diabetes carried modestly yet significantly shorter TCRB CDR3s in all four CD4+ subsets.

Trimming took off 2 bases at V and 4 bases at J, with 11 bases between the two ends. Germline lookup yields CDR1 GTSNPN and CDR2 SVGIG (reference sequence). The CDR3 extends over 14 amino acids. To note about this clone: The antigen remains undetermined.

The authors reverse transcribed all of the isolated RNA, so sequencing captured expressed TCRB transcripts. Method: immunoSEQ multiplex PCR; TCRdb's copy keeps in-frame clones and lacks some. The sample has roughly 340,000 clones, roughly 13% seen once; the top ten hold roughly 0.015%. The sequence came from a young woman with type 1 diabetes. This chain connects TRBV30 to TRBJ1-4; tentatively, D is TRBD1 (5 bases). Material for sequencing was naive CD4+ T cells from blood. The CDR3 spells CAWSFGQGNEKLFF. The DNA for the CDR3 is TGTGCCTGGAGTTTCGGCCAGGGTAATGAAAAACTGTTTTTT.